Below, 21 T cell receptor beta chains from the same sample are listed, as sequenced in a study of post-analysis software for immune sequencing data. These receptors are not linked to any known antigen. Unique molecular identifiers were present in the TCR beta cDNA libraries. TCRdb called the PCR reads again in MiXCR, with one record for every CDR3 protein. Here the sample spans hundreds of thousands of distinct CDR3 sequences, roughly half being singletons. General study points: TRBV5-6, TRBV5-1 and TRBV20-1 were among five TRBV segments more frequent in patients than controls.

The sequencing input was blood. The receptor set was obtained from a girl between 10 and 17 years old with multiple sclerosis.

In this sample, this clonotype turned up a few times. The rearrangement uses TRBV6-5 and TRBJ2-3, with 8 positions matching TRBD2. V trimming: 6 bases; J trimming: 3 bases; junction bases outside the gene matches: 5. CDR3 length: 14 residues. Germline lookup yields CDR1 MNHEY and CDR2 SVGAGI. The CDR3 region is CASRKRELTDTQYF. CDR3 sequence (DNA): TGTGCCAGCAGGAAGCGGGAGTTAACAGATACGCAGTATTTT.

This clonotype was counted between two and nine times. This CDR3 reads CASSLHQGTAEQYF. The CDR3, as DNA: TGTGCCAGCAGCTTACACCAGGGGACGGCCGAGCAGTACTTC. The rearrangement links TRBV7-6 to TRBJ2-7, with D perhaps matching TRBD1 (6 bases). The germline gives CDR1 SGHVS, CDR2 FNYEAQ. V dropped 2 bases and J dropped 6 bases, with 14 bases sitting between them. The CDR3 has 14 residues.

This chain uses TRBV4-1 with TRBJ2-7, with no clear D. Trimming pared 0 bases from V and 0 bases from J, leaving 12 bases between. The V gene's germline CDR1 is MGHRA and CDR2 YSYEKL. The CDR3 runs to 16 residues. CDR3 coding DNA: TGCGCCAGCAGCCAAGAGTTAGCTCGAAGCTCCTACGAGCAGTACTTC. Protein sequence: CASSQELARSSYEQYF.

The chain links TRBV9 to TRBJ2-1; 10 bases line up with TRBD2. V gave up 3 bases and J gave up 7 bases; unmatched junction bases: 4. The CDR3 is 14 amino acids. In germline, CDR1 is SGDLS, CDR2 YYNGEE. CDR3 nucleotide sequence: TGTGCCAGCAGCGAGAGCGGGAGGGGAAATGAGCAGTTCTTC. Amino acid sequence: CASSESGRGNEQFF.

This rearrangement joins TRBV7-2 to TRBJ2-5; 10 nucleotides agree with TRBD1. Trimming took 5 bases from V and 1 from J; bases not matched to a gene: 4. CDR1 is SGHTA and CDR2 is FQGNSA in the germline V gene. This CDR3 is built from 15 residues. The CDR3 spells CASSPWTGGQETQYF. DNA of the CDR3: TGTGCCAGCAGCCCCTGGACAGGGGGCCAAGAGACCCAGTACTTC.

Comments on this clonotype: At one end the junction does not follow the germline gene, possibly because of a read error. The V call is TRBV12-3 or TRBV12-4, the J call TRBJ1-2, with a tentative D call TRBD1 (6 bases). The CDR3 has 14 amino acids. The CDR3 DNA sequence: TGTGCTAGCAGACACAGGGCAGGGAACTATGGCTACACCTTC. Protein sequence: CASRHRAGNYGYTF.

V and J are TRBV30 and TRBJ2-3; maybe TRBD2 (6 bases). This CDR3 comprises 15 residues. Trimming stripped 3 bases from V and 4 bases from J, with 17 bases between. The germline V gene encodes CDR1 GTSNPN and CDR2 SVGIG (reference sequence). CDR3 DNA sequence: TGTGCCTGGAGCAGGCTAGCGAATTCTGCAGATACGCAGTATTTT. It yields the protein CAWSRLANSADTQYF.

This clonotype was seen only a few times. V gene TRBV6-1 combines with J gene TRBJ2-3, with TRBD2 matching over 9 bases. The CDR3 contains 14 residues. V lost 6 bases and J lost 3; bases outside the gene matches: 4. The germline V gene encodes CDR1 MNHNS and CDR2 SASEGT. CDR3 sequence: CASRRGLATDTQYF. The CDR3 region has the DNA TGTGCCAGCAGGCGGGGACTAGCAACAGATACGCAGTATTTT.

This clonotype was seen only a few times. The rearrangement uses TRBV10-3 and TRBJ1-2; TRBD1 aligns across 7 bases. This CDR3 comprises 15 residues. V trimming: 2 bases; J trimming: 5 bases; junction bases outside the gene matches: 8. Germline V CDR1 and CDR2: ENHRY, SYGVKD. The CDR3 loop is CAISEARDSVYGYTF. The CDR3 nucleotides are TGTGCCATCAGTGAGGCCCGGGACAGCGTTTATGGCTACACCTTC.

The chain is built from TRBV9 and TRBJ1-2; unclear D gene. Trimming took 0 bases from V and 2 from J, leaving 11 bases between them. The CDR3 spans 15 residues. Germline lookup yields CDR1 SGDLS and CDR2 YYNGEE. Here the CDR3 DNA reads TGTGCCAGCAGCGTAGTATCTACAGCAAACTATGGCTACACCTTC. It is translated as CASSVVSTANYGYTF.

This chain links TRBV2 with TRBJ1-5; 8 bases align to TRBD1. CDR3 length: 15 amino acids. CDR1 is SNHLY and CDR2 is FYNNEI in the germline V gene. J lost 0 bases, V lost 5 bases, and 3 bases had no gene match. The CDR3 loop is CASSRDRSSNQPQHF. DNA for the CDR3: TGTGCCAGCAGTCGGGACAGGAGTAGCAATCAGCCCCAGCATTTT. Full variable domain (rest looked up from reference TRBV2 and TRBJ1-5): EPEVTQTPSHQVTQMGQEVILRCVPISNHLYFYWYRQILGQKVEFLVSFYNNEISEKSEIFDDQFSVERPDGSNFTLKIRSTKLEDSAMYFCASSRDRSSNQPQHFGDGTRLSIL.

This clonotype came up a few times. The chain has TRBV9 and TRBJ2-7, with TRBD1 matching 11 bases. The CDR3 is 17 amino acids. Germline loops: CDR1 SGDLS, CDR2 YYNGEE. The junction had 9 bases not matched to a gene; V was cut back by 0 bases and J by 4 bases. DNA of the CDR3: TGTGCCAGCAGCGTAGAGGGACAGGGGGACCCCCGTTACGAGCAGTACTTC. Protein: CASSVEGQGDPRYEQYF.

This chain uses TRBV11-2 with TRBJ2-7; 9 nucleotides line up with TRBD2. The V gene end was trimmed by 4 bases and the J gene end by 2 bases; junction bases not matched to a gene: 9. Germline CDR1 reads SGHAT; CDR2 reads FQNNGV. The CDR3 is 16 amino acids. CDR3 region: CASSSIRRGGAYEQYF. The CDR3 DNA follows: TGTGCCAGCAGCTCTATCCGGCGGGGGGGAGCCTACGAGCAGTACTTC.

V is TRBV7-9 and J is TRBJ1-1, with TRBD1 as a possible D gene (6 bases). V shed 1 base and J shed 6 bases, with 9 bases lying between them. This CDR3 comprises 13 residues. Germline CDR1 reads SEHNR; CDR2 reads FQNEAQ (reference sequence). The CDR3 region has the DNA TGTGCCAGCAGCTTAGACGGGGGGCCTGAAGCTTTCTTT. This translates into CASSLDGGPEAFF.

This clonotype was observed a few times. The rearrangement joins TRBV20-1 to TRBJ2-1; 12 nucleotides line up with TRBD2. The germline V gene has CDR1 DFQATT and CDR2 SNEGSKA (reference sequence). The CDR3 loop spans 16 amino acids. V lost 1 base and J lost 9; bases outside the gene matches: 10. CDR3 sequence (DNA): TGCAGTGCTAGAGGACCTCTAGCGGGAGGGCCGGGTGAGCAGTTCTTC. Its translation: CSARGPLAGGPGEQFF.

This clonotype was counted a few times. The CDR3, as DNA: TGTGCCAGCACCTCTCTAATCTCCTACGAGCAGTACTTC. Its translation: CASTSLISYEQYF. The chain uses TRBV6-5 and TRBJ2-7; D remains ambiguous. The V end was cut by 7 bases, the J end by 0 bases, with 10 bases between. This CDR3 has 13 residues. Germline V gene lookup returns CDR1 MNHEY and CDR2 SVGAGI.

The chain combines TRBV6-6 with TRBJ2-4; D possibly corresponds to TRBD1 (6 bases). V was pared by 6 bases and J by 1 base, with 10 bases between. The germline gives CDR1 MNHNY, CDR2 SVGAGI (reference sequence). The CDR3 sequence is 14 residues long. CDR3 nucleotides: TGTGCCAGCAGGGGTCAGGGGGCCAAAAACATTCAGTACTTC. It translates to CASRGQGAKNIQYF.

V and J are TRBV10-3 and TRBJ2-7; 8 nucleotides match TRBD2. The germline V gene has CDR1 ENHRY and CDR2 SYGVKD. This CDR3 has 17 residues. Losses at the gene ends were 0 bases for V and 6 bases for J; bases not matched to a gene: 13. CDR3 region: CAISESSFGSGNGEQYF. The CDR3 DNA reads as TGTGCCATCAGTGAGTCGTCGTTTGGTAGCGGGAACGGCGAGCAGTACTTC.

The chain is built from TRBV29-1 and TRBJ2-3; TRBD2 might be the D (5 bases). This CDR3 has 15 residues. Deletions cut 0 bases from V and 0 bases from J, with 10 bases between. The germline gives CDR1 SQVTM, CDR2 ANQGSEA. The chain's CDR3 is CSVEEKRFSTDTQYF. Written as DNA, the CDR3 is TGCAGCGTTGAAGAGAAGCGGTTTAGCACAGATACGCAGTATTTT.

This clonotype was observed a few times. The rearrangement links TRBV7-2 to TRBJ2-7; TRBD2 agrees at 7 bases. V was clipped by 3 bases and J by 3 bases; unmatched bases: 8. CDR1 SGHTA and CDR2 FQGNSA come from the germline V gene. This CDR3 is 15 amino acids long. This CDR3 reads CASSLGSGGGYEQYF. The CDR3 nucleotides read TGTGCCAGCAGCTTGGGTTCGGGGGGTGGCTACGAGCAGTACTTC.

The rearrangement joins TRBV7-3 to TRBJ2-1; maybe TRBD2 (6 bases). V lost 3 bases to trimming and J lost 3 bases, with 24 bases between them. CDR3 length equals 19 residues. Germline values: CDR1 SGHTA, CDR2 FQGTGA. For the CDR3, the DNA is TGTGCCAGCAGCTTCCAAAAGGGCGCGAAGGAGGGGTTCTACAATGAGCAGTTCTTC. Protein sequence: CASSFQKGAKEGFYNEQFF.